The 27 T cell receptor beta chains presented below share a single source sample, sequenced in a study of T cells in women clearing cervical HPV infection. Sequenced by immunoSEQ multiplex PCR; TCRdb stores in-frame clones only, minus some. The repertoire table contains tens of thousands of clones. The specimen was blood buffy coat. The origin of the receptors is a woman aged 18-70 years with a cervical HPV16 infection that either progressed to CIN3+ or cleared (not recorded which).

About this clone itself: One junction end disagrees with the germline gene, perhaps due to a read error. The read halts 3 residues ahead of the CDR3 end, with the missing end drawn from the germline J gene. The chain uses TRBV5-1 and TRBJ2-5; D is unclear. The CDR3 has 15 amino acids. From germline, CDR1 is SGHRS and CDR2 YFSETQ. This CDR3 is CASSLAGHAQETQYF. The covered CDR3 bases are TGCGCCAGCAGCTTGGCTGGGCACGCCCAAGAAACC.

Concerning this clone itself: The read ends 3 residues early relative to the CDR3; the germline J gene fills the gap. This rearrangement joins TRBV19 to TRBJ2-7; 8 bases fit TRBD1. The CDR3 is made up of 14 amino acids. Trimming cost V 5 bases and J 2 bases; bases outside gene matches: 5. Germline-derived CDR1 and CDR2 are LNHDA and SQIVND (reference sequence). The CDR3 bases that were read are TGTGCCAGTAGTCAGGGGGCTAACACCTACGAG. This sequence encodes CASSQGANTYE. The whole CDR3 protein is CASSQGANTYEQYF.

A word on this clone: The observed sequence ends 3 residues before the CDR3 terminus, with the missing tail filled in from the germline J gene. The rearrangement joins TRBV6-2 or TRBV6-3 to TRBJ1-2, with a weak D call TRBD1 (5 bases). The V gene lost 7 bases and the J gene lost 0 bases, with 9 bases spanning the gap. Germline CDR1 is MNHEY and CDR2 is SVGEGT. The CDR3 has 13 amino acids. The CDR3 is CASNRGANYGYTF. Partial CDR3 DNA: TGTGCCAGCAACCGAGGGGCTAACTATGGC.

Comments on this clone: The read stops 3 residues short of the end of the CDR3; the missing end is completed from the germline J gene. J is TRBJ2-3 and V is TRBV7-2; TRBD1 aligns across 8 bases. The length of the CDR3 is 14 residues. The junction had 5 bases not matched to a gene; V was cut back by 1 base and J by 8 bases. Germline V CDR1 and CDR2: SGHTA, FQGNSA. Here the CDR3 reads CASSLGTGRTTQYF. Incomplete CDR3 DNA: TGTGCCAGCAGCTTAGGGACAGGGAGGACTACG. Based on the CDR3 plus reference TRBV7-2 and TRBJ2-3, the full variable domain is GAGVSQSPSNKVTEKGKDVELRCDPISGHTALYWYRQSLGQGLEFLIYFQGNSAPDKSGLPSDRFSAERTGGSVSTLTIQRTQQEDSAVYLCASSLGTGRTTQYFGPGTRLTVL.

On this clone: With the read ending 3 residues before the CDR3 end, the germline J gene is used to fill in that end. This rearrangement joins TRBV9 to TRBJ2-5; a weak D match, TRBD1 (6 bases). The CDR3 runs to 16 residues. Germline CDR1 SGDLS, CDR2 YYNGEE. Trimming took 4 bases from V and 1 from J, leaving 17 bases between them. This chain's CDR3 is CASSPGGRAIQETQYF. The CDR3 DNA, read in part, is TGTGCCAGCAGCCCTGGGGGCAGGGCCATCCAAGAGACC.

About this clone itself: The DNA ends 3 residues before the CDR3 does, and the rest of the CDR3 is filled in from the germline J gene. This chain connects TRBV20-1 to TRBJ2-7, with 10 bases lining up with TRBD2. The CDR3 consists of 14 residues. Germline CDR1 is DFQATT and CDR2 is SNEGSKA (reference sequence). V dropped 0 bases and J dropped 4; count of bases not matched to a gene: 3. The part of the CDR3 DNA that was read is TGCAGTGCTAGAGATCTAGCGGGAGTTTACGAG. Protein product: CSARDLAGVYE. In full, the CDR3 reads CSARDLAGVYEQYF.

Turning to this clone: Sequencing ends 3 residues short of the CDR3 end; the germline J gene provides the rest. The gene calls are TRBV20-1 and TRBJ2-3; weak D call: TRBD2 (6 bases). The V gene lost 7 bases and the J gene lost 0 bases, with 11 bases spanning the gap. Per the germline V gene, CDR1 is DFQATT and CDR2 is SNEGSKA (reference sequence). This CDR3 is built from 13 residues. CDR3 sequence reads: CSVRDSSTDTQYF. The sequenced part of the CDR3 DNA is TGCAGTGTTAGGGACTCTAGCACAGATACG.

About this clone itself: The sequenced fragment ends 3 residues before the CDR3 boundary, so the rest is inferred from the germline J gene. V and J are TRBV7-2 and TRBJ2-5; D call uncertain. This CDR3 contains 13 residues. Germline V lookup: CDR1 SGHTA, CDR2 FQGNSA. Trimming shortened V by 5 bases and J by 5 bases, and 12 bases separated the two germline ends. The CDR3 DNA, read in part, is TGTGCCAGCAGCCTGTACGCGATCGAGACC. This translates into CASSLYAIET. The whole CDR3 protein reads CASSLYAIETQYF.

A remark on this clone: The read finishes 3 residues shy of the CDR3 end, and the germline J gene is used to complete it. The V and J genes are TRBV7-3 and TRBJ2-1; 7 bases are a match to TRBD2. The V segment lost 1 base and the J segment 9 bases; nucleotides outside the gene matches: 12. Germline V CDR1 and CDR2: SGHTA, FQGTGA. The CDR3 is 16 residues long. The CDR3 bases that were read are TGTGCCAGCAGCTTAATTTTGGGCGGGAGCTCTAGTGAG. Protein product: CASSLILGGSSSE. The full CDR3 protein reads CASSLILGGSSSEQFF.

About this clone itself: The read is 3 residues too short to cover the CDR3 end, so that end is filled in from the germline J gene. The gene calls are TRBV20-1 and TRBJ2-7, with 7 bases lining up with TRBD2. Germline lookup yields CDR1 DFQATT and CDR2 SNEGSKA (reference sequence). V trimming: 0 bases; J trimming: 2 bases; junction bases outside the gene matches: 7. This CDR3 contains 15 residues. The CDR3 is CSARDFSGGTYEQYF. The sequenced CDR3 bases are TGCAGTGCTAGAGATTTTTCGGGGGGTACCTACGAG.

About this clone itself: Sequencing ends 3 residues short of the CDR3 end; the germline J gene provides the rest. J is TRBJ2-5 and V is TRBV20-1, with D perhaps TRBD2 (6 bases). Deletions cut 5 bases from V and 5 bases from J, with 18 bases between. The germline V gene encodes CDR1 DFQATT and CDR2 SNEGSKA (reference sequence). The CDR3 is 14 amino acids. The CDR3: CSAPQTSSGETQYF. The sequenced part of the CDR3 DNA is TGCAGTGCTCCTCAGACTAGTTCGGGGGAGACC.

As to this clone: The sequenced fragment ends 3 residues before the CDR3 boundary, so the rest is inferred from the germline J gene. The chain joins TRBV7-9 to TRBJ2-1, with D possibly TRBD1 on 5 matching bases. The CDR3 extends over 14 amino acids. Trimming took 1 base from V and 9 from J, leaving 13 bases between them. Germline values: CDR1 SEHNR, CDR2 FQNEAQ (reference sequence). The CDR3 spells CASSLESGPAEQFF. The sequenced CDR3 bases are TGTGCCAGCAGCTTAGAGTCAGGGCCCGCTGAG.

Turning to this clone: The read ends 3 residues early relative to the CDR3; the germline J gene fills the gap. This rearrangement joins TRBV6-1 to TRBJ1-6; 9 bases agree with TRBD1. The germline gives CDR1 MNHNS, CDR2 SASEGT. There are 14 residues in the CDR3. Unmatched junction bases numbered 1, after V lost 1 base and J lost 9 bases. CDR3 amino acids: CASSEGTGVSPLHF. The sequenced CDR3 bases are TGTGCCAGCAGTGAAGGGACAGGGGTTTCACCC.

Regarding this clone: The read ends 3 residues shy of where the CDR3 ends; the end is completed using the germline J gene. The V call is TRBV7-9, the J call TRBJ1-2; TRBD1 agrees at 8 bases. CDR1 and CDR2 from the germline V gene are SEHNR and FQNEAQ (reference sequence). The length of the CDR3 is 15 residues. The sequenced part of the CDR3 DNA is TGTGCCAGCAGCTCCTGGACAGGGCGGGGGTACGAC. Amino acids: CASSSWTGRGYD. The CDR3 reads in full as CASSSWTGRGYDYTF.

Turning to this clone: The read ends 3 residues shy of where the CDR3 ends; the end is completed using the germline J gene. The V call is TRBV6-2 or TRBV6-3, the J call TRBJ1-1, with D maybe TRBD1 (5 bases). V shed 0 bases and J shed 3 bases, with 17 bases lying between them. The CDR3 contains 17 residues. CDR1 and CDR2 (germline): MNHEY, SVGEGT. The DNA read from the CDR3 is TGTGCCAGCAGTTACTCGGGGTTAAGGGGCAGGGACACTGAA. Its protein is CASSYSGLRGRDTE. The entire CDR3 protein is CASSYSGLRGRDTEAFF.

With regard to this clone: Read data end 3 residues before the CDR3 end; the end is taken from the germline J gene. The chain recombines TRBV29-1 with TRBJ1-3, with TRBD1 matching 7 bases. J was trimmed by 0 bases and V by 6 bases; bases with no gene match: 5. Germline CDR1 and CDR2: SQVTM and ANQGSEA. This CDR3 has 14 amino acids. The CDR3 is CSVAGTDSGNTIYF. The part of the CDR3 DNA that was read is TGCAGCGTCGCTGGGACAGACTCTGGAAACACC.

As concerns this clone: Read coverage stops 3 residues before the CDR3 terminus; the germline J gene supplies the remainder. J is TRBJ1-1 and V is TRBV20-1, with a tentative D call TRBD1 (6 bases). Germline values: CDR1 DFQATT, CDR2 SNEGSKA (reference sequence). The CDR3 consists of 13 residues. CDR3 DNA, as far as it was read: TGCAGTGCTAGAGACGTCGGGGGGCCCGAA. Amino acids: CSARDVGGPE. The CDR3 reads in full as CSARDVGGPEAFF.

Regarding this clone: The missing CDR3 end, 3 residues past where the read stops, is filled in from the germline J gene. The rearrangement uses TRBV5-6 and TRBJ1-2; D is uncertain. CDR3 length: 13 residues. Germline V gene lookup returns CDR1 SGHDT and CDR2 YYEEEE. This CDR3 is CASSLASTRSYTF. The covered CDR3 bases are TGTGCCAGCAGCTTGGCGTCAACGCGCAGC.

Of note for this clone: The CDR3 is cut off 3 residues early in the read; its end comes from the germline J gene. This chain links TRBV19 with TRBJ2-7; D unclear. The CDR3 contains 12 residues. Trimming removed 4 bases at V and 3 bases at J, with 7 bases between. Germline V lookup: CDR1 LNHDA, CDR2 SQIVND (reference sequence). This CDR3 reads CASSNRDYEQYF. The sequenced CDR3 bases are TGTGCCAGTAGTAACAGAGACTACGAG.

With regard to this clone: The read finishes 3 residues shy of the CDR3 end, and the germline J gene is used to complete it. The chain couples TRBV18 to TRBJ1-2, with 9 positions matching TRBD1. There are 17 residues in the CDR3. V was clipped by 6 bases and J by 2 bases; unmatched bases: 13. Germline V gene sequence: CDR1 KGHSH, CDR2 LQKENI. Incomplete CDR3 DNA: TGTGCCAGCTCGGCCCGGACAGGGGCAAGAAAAAACTATGGC. Translating it yields CASSARTGARKNYG. The entire CDR3 is CASSARTGARKNYGYTF.

Notes on this clone: Sequence at one end of the junction differs from germline and may be a read error. The read falls 3 residues short of the CDR3 end, and the missing part is taken from the germline J gene. The chain uses TRBV5-1 and TRBJ2-3, with 7 bases matching TRBD1. The germline V gene encodes CDR1 SGHRS and CDR2 YFSETQ. The CDR3 covers 13 residues. CDR3 protein: CASSIDRAETQYF. The CDR3 DNA, read in part, is TGCGCCAGCAGTATAGACAGGGCAGAGACG.

The CDR3 reads CASSLAERLSPLHF. CDR3 DNA, as far as it was read: TGTGCCAGCAGCTTGGCGGAAAGACTCTCACCC. The genes are TRBV5-6 and TRBJ1-6; no reliable D call. The sequenced fragment ends 3 residues before the CDR3 boundary, so the rest is inferred from the germline J gene. CDR3 length equals 14 residues. The germline V gene has CDR1 SGHDT and CDR2 YYEEEE. With 0 bases removed from V and 10 bases from J, the gap between germline ends came to 11 bases.

On this clone: Read coverage stops 3 residues before the CDR3 terminus; the germline J gene supplies the remainder. This chain uses TRBV7-3 with TRBJ2-2; D uncertain. The length of the CDR3 is 15 residues. Trimming pared 3 bases from V and 8 bases from J, leaving 16 bases between. Germline loops: CDR1 SGHTA, CDR2 FQGTGA. Partial CDR3 DNA: TGTGCCAGCAGCTTTACAGAGGCCTCGAGGGGGGAG. Translated: CASSFTEASRGE. The complete CDR3 sequence is CASSFTEASRGELFF.

A remark on this clone: The CDR3 end lies 3 residues beyond the end of the read and is filled in from the germline J gene. This chain uses TRBV11-1 with TRBJ1-6; D is uncertain. The CDR3 spans 14 residues. The ends were cut back, 2 bases at V and 9 bases at J, with 11 bases in the middle. CDR1 is SGHAT and CDR2 is FQDESV in the germline V gene (reference sequence). Incomplete CDR3 DNA: TGTGCCAGCAGCTTAATAGGGTTGAGTTCACCC. Its translation is CASSLIGLSSP. The CDR3 in its entirety is CASSLIGLSSPLHF.

On this clone: Read data end 3 residues before the CDR3 end; the end is taken from the germline J gene. J is TRBJ2-3 and V is TRBV11-2; no reliable D call. This CDR3 comprises 15 residues. Germline CDR1 and CDR2: SGHAT and FQNNGV. Trimming stripped 1 base from V and 1 base from J, with 9 bases between. The CDR3 is CASSLGLSGTDTQYF. The DNA read from the CDR3 is TGTGCCAGCAGCTTAGGCCTCAGCGGCACAGATACG.

To note about this clone: The read gets to within 3 residues of the CDR3 end, and the germline J gene fills in the rest. The chain carries TRBV28 and TRBJ1-2; D is undetermined. Trimming cost V 2 bases and J 4 bases, with 11 bases left between them. Germline V gives CDR1 MDHEN, CDR2 SYDVKM. The CDR3 is 14 residues long. This chain's CDR3 is CASSLARTVYGYTF. CDR3 bases read: TGTGCCAGCAGTTTAGCGAGGACTGTCTATGGC.

In regard to this clone: The DNA ends 3 residues before the CDR3 does, and the rest of the CDR3 is filled in from the germline J gene. The chain employs TRBV10-3 and TRBJ2-3, with 8 bases fitting TRBD2. The CDR3 length is 15 residues. Germline lookup yields CDR1 ENHRY and CDR2 SYGVKD. V trimming: 6 bases; J trimming: 6 bases; junction bases outside the gene matches: 11. CDR3 DNA, as far as it was read: TGTGCCATCAGGGCGGGAGGTCCTCTTCGGGATACG. Translation gives CAIRAGGPLRDT. The entire CDR3 is CAIRAGGPLRDTQYF.